The 9 T cell receptor beta chains given below trace back to one sample, sequenced in a study of T-cell reconstitution after alpha-beta-depleted transplantation in children. Library preparation (for TCRbeta) was performed with unique molecular identifiers. From the PCR reads, TCRdb called clonotypes with MiXCR, one entry per CDR3 protein. This sample has some 240,000 distinct CDR3 sequences, with around 12% found just once. The sequenced sample was PBMCs from the stem cell graft donor, obtained from the stem cell graft. All receptors derive from a human donor who donated a stem cell graft to a child with acute lymphoblastic leukemia.

This chain joins TRBV20-1 and TRBJ1-1, with TRBD1 identical over 10 bases. The CDR3 is 14 residues long. Germline V CDR1 and CDR2: DFQATT, SNEGSKA (reference sequence). V lost 6 bases, J lost 2 bases, and 6 bases stayed unmatched. The DNA of the CDR3 is TGCAGTGCGGGAAAGACAGGGGGCAACACTGAAGCTTTCTTT. Translated: CSAGKTGGNTEAFF.

This clonotype was recorded at least ten times. The chain links TRBV5-1 to TRBJ1-1, with a tentative D call TRBD1 (5 bases). CDR3 length: 14 residues. The V end lost 5 bases, the J end lost 0 bases, and 11 bases lay between the germline ends. Per germline, CDR1 SGHRS and CDR2 YFSETQ. In DNA, the CDR3 is TGCGCCAGCAGAGGAACAGGACTGAACACTGAAGCTTTCTTT. This gives the protein CASRGTGLNTEAFF.

In its sample, this clonotype was seen many times. The chain is built from TRBV7-6 and TRBJ1-1; D remains unclear. The CDR3 sequence is 15 residues long. Germline assignment: CDR1 SGHVS and CDR2 FNYEAQ. Trimming shortened V by 4 bases and J by 0 bases, and 12 bases separated the two germline ends. CDR3 in amino acids: CASSYSPEMNTEAFF. The CDR3 DNA reads TGTGCCAGCAGCTATAGCCCAGAGATGAACACTGAAGCTTTCTTT.

This clonotype came up many times. The CDR3 spells CSASGRGSYEQYF. In nucleotides, the CDR3 is TGCAGTGCTAGCGGTAGGGGATCCTACGAGCAGTACTTC. The chain is built from TRBV20-1 and TRBJ2-7, with D possibly matching TRBD1 (5 bases). V gave up 3 bases and J gave up 1 base, with 10 bases separating them. Looked up from germline, CDR1 is DFQATT and CDR2 is SNEGSKA (reference sequence). There are 13 residues in the CDR3.

This clonotype appeared many times. The chain has TRBV12-3 or TRBV12-4 and TRBJ2-1; 8 bases map to TRBD2. Trimming at V came to 7 bases and at J to 4 bases, leaving 9 bases not matched to a gene. This CDR3 comprises 15 residues. Here the CDR3 reads CASIRASGGYNEQFF. CDR3 bases: TGTGCCAGCATACGGGCCAGCGGGGGATACAATGAGCAGTTCTTC.

This clonotype was seen repeatedly, ten times or more. V is TRBV27 and J is TRBJ1-5; D is unresolved. The germline V gene has CDR1 MNHEY and CDR2 SMNVEV (reference sequence). V dropped 3 bases and J dropped 9 bases, with 9 bases sitting between them. The CDR3 runs to 12 residues. Here the CDR3 reads CASSFGRGPQHF. The CDR3 region has the DNA TGTGCCAGCAGTTTTGGACGGGGGCCCCAGCATTTT.

In this sample, this clonotype turned up many times. CDR3: CASSLAGVRVQPQHF. CDR3 in DNA: TGTGCCAGCAGCTTAGCCGGGGTCCGGGTTCAGCCCCAGCATTTT. This rearrangement joins TRBV7-2 to TRBJ1-5; D call uncertain. The CDR3 sequence is 15 residues long. Trimming took 0 bases from V and 6 from J, leaving 12 bases between them. Germline CDR1 reads SGHTA; CDR2 reads FQGNSA.

Of note for this clonotype: This may stem from a read error, because a much larger clone lies one nucleotide away. CDR3 DNA sequence: TGCGCCAGCAGCTGGGGGACAGGCGACAAACTGTTTTTT. This sequence encodes CASSWGTGDKLFF. The rearrangement uses TRBV5-1 and TRBJ1-4; 8 nucleotides align to TRBD1. V lost 3 bases and J lost 11; bases outside the gene matches: 6. Germline loops: CDR1 SGHRS, CDR2 YFSETQ. This CDR3 is 13 amino acids long.

This clonotype was detected ten times or more. The chain couples TRBV5-1 to TRBJ1-6; no reliable D call. V was cut by 3 bases and J by 6 bases, with 7 bases left in between. CDR1 is SGHRS, CDR2 YFSETQ, per germline. This CDR3 region has 13 residues. Here the CDR3 reads CASSSEGNSPLHF. The CDR3 DNA reads as TGCGCCAGCAGCTCCGAGGGTAATTCACCCCTCCACTTT.